One and the same sample provided the 25 T cell receptor beta chains below, sequenced in a study of Graves' ophthalmopathy and Graves' hyperthyroidism. Amplification from RNA transcripts yielded the TCR beta CDR3 regions. RT-PCR was first run with HTBI primers, then multiplex PCR in a second round. TCRdb itself ran the multiplex PCR reads through MiXCR, one entry per CDR3 protein. The sample carries around 50,000 distinct CDR3 sequences, roughly 52% recorded once. Sample: peripheral blood. These receptors were taken from an adult man with Graves' ophthalmopathy.

This clonotype was recorded many times. V is TRBV5-1 and J is TRBJ2-2; D is perhaps TRBD1 (5 bases). The V and J ends lost 2 bases and 4 bases respectively, with 9 bases between them. Looked up from germline, CDR1 is SGHRS and CDR2 is YFSETQ. The length of the CDR3 is 14 residues. The DNA for the CDR3 is TGCGCCAGCAGCTTCCAACAGGTCACCGGGGAGCTGTTTTTT. This encodes CASSFQQVTGELFF.

The V call is TRBV20-1, the J call TRBJ2-7, with D possibly matching TRBD2 (5 bases). This CDR3 spans 14 amino acids. The germline gives CDR1 DFQATT, CDR2 SNEGSKA (reference sequence). The V and J ends lost 1 base and 3 bases respectively, with 13 bases between them. The CDR3 loop is CSARVASGLYEQYF. Here the CDR3 DNA reads TGCAGTGCTAGAGTAGCCAGCGGTCTCTACGAGCAGTACTTC.

The DNA for the CDR3 is TGTGCCAGCACCCCCCAGTTTGGGATAGCGGGAGGTAGCAATGAGCAGTTCTTC. Translation gives CASTPQFGIAGGSNEQFF. The genes are TRBV7-2 and TRBJ2-1; 10 bases fit TRBD2. The junction had 18 bases not matched to a gene; V was cut back by 7 bases and J by 6 bases. This CDR3 comprises 18 residues. Germline CDR1 reads SGHTA; CDR2 reads FQGNSA. Complete variable domain (other parts from reference TRBV7-2 and TRBJ2-1): GAGVSQSPSNKVTEKGKDVELRCDPISGHTALYWYRQSLGQGLEFLIYFQGNSAPDKSGLPSDRFSAERTGGSVSTLTIQRTQQEDSAVYLCASTPQFGIAGGSNEQFFGPGTRLTVL.

About this clonotype itself: An end of the junction does not agree with germline; a read error may underlie this. The rearrangement links TRBV12-3 or TRBV12-4 to TRBJ1-4; the D gene is possibly TRBD1 (6 bases). This CDR3 comprises 13 residues. The CDR3 region has the DNA TGTACCAGTCGAAGAACAGGGATAGGAAAACTGTTTTTT. This sequence encodes CTSRRTGIGKLFF.

This clonotype has just a few counts. The chain has TRBV24-1 and TRBJ2-3; D is perhaps TRBD1 (6 bases). CDR1 and CDR2 from the germline V gene are KGHDR and SFDVKD. This CDR3 contains 15 residues. Trimming removed 2 bases from V and 4 bases from J, with 12 bases in between. The CDR3 sequence is CATSDSRQGSDTQYF. In DNA form, the CDR3 reads TGTGCCACCAGTGATTCCCGCCAGGGGTCAGATACGCAGTATTTT.

This clonotype was detected a few times. This sequence joins TRBV7-8 and TRBJ2-7; a weak D match, TRBD1 (6 bases). V lost 7 bases to trimming and J lost 3 bases, with 13 bases between them. The CDR3 consists of 13 residues. Germline lookup yields CDR1 SGHVS and CDR2 FQNEAQ. The CDR3 bases are TGTGCCAGCAACGAGGGGGTGGACTACGAGCAGTACTTC. This encodes CASNEGVDYEQYF.

In its sample, this clonotype was seen many times. The chain employs TRBV24-1 and TRBJ2-2; perhaps TRBD1 as D (6 bases). V was shortened by 4 bases and J by 6 bases, with 14 bases between the two germline ends. Germline CDR1 and CDR2: KGHDR and SFDVKD. The CDR3 runs to 15 residues. The DNA for the CDR3 is TGTGCCACCAGTGACCCTGGCACAGGGTCCGGGGAGCTGTTTTTT. It codes for CATSDPGTGSGELFF.

The chain recombines TRBV20-1 with TRBJ2-5, with TRBD2 as a possible D gene (5 bases). The CDR3 loop spans 13 amino acids. Germline V gene lookup returns CDR1 DFQATT and CDR2 SNEGSKA (reference sequence). V dropped 7 bases and J dropped 4 bases, with 16 bases sitting between them. CDR3: CSVLLGERETQYF. The CDR3, as DNA: TGCAGTGTTTTACTCGGGGAGAGAGAGACCCAGTACTTC.

The genes are TRBV29-1 and TRBJ2-7, with D perhaps TRBD2 (6 bases). The CDR3 consists of 14 residues. V shed 1 base and J shed 2 bases, with 12 bases lying between them. Germline CDR1 reads SQVTM; CDR2 reads ANQGSEA. The CDR3 DNA reads as TGCAGCGTTGAAGTACCGCGGGGAACCTACGAGCAGTACTTC. Its protein is CSVEVPRGTYEQYF.

In its sample, this clonotype was seen a few times. The gene calls are TRBV19 and TRBJ1-1, with a weak D call TRBD1 (5 bases). The germline CDR1 and CDR2 sequences are LNHDA and SQIVND (reference sequence). CDR3 size: 14 residues. V lost 5 bases and J lost 2, with 12 bases in between. CDR3 protein: CASSLGRGNTEAFF. CDR3 coding DNA: TGTGCCAGTAGTCTGGGACGGGGAAACACTGAAGCTTTCTTT.

With respect to this clonotype: The germline gene is not matched at one end of the junction; a read error may be the cause. The genes are TRBV2 and TRBJ2-1; the match to TRBD2 covers 7 bases. CDR3 length: 15 residues. Looked up from germline, CDR1 is SNHLY and CDR2 is FYNNEI. This CDR3 reads CATSESGISYNEQFF. Here the CDR3 DNA reads TGTGCCACCAGTGAAAGCGGGATCAGTTACAATGAGCAGTTCTTC.

This clonotype was seen many times. V is TRBV12-3 or TRBV12-4 and J is TRBJ2-4; TRBD1 matches at 7 bases. The V and J ends lost 5 bases and 5 bases, in that order; junction bases with no gene match: 3. The CDR3 is 13 amino acids. CDR3 region: CASSVGTENIQYF. CDR3 in DNA: TGTGCCAGCAGTGTCGGGACAGAAAACATTCAGTACTTC.

As concerns this clonotype: Compared with germline, one end of the junction differs, possibly owing to a read error. The gene calls are TRBV20-1 and TRBJ2-1; 7 bases are a match to TRBD2. The CDR3 has 16 amino acids. CDR1 DFQATT and CDR2 SNEGSKA come from the germline V gene (reference sequence). As DNA, the CDR3 is TGCAGTGCTAGAGATTCAGCGGGAAGCTCCTACGATGAGCAGTTCTTC. As protein: CSARDSAGSSYDEQFF.

This clonotype was seen once. V usage is TRBV5-4 and J usage is TRBJ1-2, with unresolved D. From germline, CDR1 is SGHNT and CDR2 YYREEE (reference sequence). The ends were cut back, 4 bases at V and 7 bases at J, with 14 bases in the middle. CDR3 length: 13 residues. The DNA of the CDR3 is TGTGCCAGCAGCCCGGGTGGGCAAGCTGGCTACACCTTC. This codes for CASSPGGQAGYTF.

The chain recombines TRBV10-2 with TRBJ2-2, with TRBD1 as a possible D gene (5 bases). Germline CDR1 WSHSY, CDR2 SAAADI. With 6 bases removed from V and 1 base from J, the gap between germline ends came to 12 bases. This CDR3 region has 15 residues. The CDR3 region is CASRMGQGNTGELFF. CDR3 nucleotides: TGCGCCAGCAGAATGGGGCAGGGGAACACCGGGGAGCTGTTTTTT.

Comments on this clonotype: No conserved phenylalanine or tryptophan is present at the end of the CDR3, so a read error is the likely explanation. CDR3 sequence: CASWTGSYEQYR. CDR3 in DNA: TGTGCCAGCTGGACAGGTTCCTACGAGCAGTACCGC. This sequence joins TRBV6-5 and TRBJ2-7; 7 bases map to TRBD1. The CDR3 extends over 12 amino acids. Germline V gene sequence: CDR1 MNHEY, CDR2 SVGAGI. V dropped 8 bases and J dropped 1; count of bases not matched to a gene: 2.

The chain links TRBV10-3 to TRBJ2-1, with 15 bases aligning to TRBD2. This CDR3 is 16 amino acids long. CDR1 is ENHRY, CDR2 SYGVKD, per germline. CDR3 in DNA: TGTGCTTTACGGACTAGCGGGGGGGCAAGATACAATGAGCAGTTCTTC. This encodes CALRTSGGARYNEQFF.

This clonotype was picked up many times. The rearrangement uses TRBV5-1 and TRBJ2-7; a weak D match, TRBD2 (6 bases). This CDR3 is 15 amino acids long. The germline CDR1 and CDR2 sequences are SGHRS and YFSETQ. Trimming took 2 bases from V and 1 from J, leaving 13 bases between them. DNA for the CDR3: TGCGCCAGCAGCTTCGGAGGGAGTGGATCCTACGAGCAGTACTTC. Protein sequence: CASSFGGSGSYEQYF.

This clonotype came up many times. The CDR3 bases are TGTGCCAGTAGATTCGGGGCTAGCGGGGGAGATACGCAGTATTTT. Encoded protein: CASRFGASGGDTQYF. The J gene is TRBJ2-3, the V gene TRBV19; 10 bases align to TRBD2. This CDR3 contains 15 residues. Per germline, CDR1 LNHDA and CDR2 SQIVND (reference sequence). The J segment lost 5 bases and the V segment lost 6 bases, leaving 8 bases of the junction unmatched.

The chain links TRBV19 to TRBJ2-2; D gene ambiguous. This CDR3 is built from 10 residues. Per germline, CDR1 LNHDA and CDR2 SQIVND (reference sequence). Trimming left V 6 bases short and J 7 bases short, with 3 bases between. The CDR3 loop is CASSRGELFF. The CDR3 nucleotides read TGTGCCAGTAGCCGCGGGGAGCTGTTTTTT. Filled out from reference TRBV19 and TRBJ2-2, the complete variable domain reads DGGITQSPKYLFRKEGQNVTLSCEQNLNHDAMYWYRQDPGQGLRLIYYSQIVNDFQKGDIAEGYSVSREKKESFPLTVTSAQKNPTAFYLCASSRGELFFGEGSRLTVL.

The V gene is TRBV5-1, the J gene TRBJ1-1; D is unresolved. The CDR3 contains 15 residues. Trimming took off 1 base at V and 3 bases at J, with 13 bases between the two ends. Germline V gene data show CDR1 as SGHRS and CDR2 as YFSETQ. This chain's CDR3 is CASSLSGRQHTEAFF. The CDR3 DNA sequence: TGCGCCAGCAGCTTGTCTGGACGGCAGCACACTGAAGCTTTCTTT.

This clonotype was seen repeatedly, ten times or more. The chain uses TRBV2 and TRBJ2-2, with 8 nucleotides matching TRBD2. V trimming: 4 bases; J trimming: 5 bases; junction bases outside the gene matches: 9. CDR1 and CDR2 (germline): SNHLY, FYNNEI. CDR3 size: 16 residues. As DNA, the CDR3 is TGTGCCAGCAGTGCAGGTTACCGCGGGGGGACCGGGGAGCTGTTTTTT. Protein: CASSAGYRGGTGELFF. Looking up the rest from reference TRBV2 and TRBJ2-2 gives the full variable domain: EPEVTQTPSHQVTQMGQEVILRCVPISNHLYFYWYRQILGQKVEFLVSFYNNEISEKSEIFDDQFSVERPDGSNFTLKIRSTKLEDSAMYFCASSAGYRGGTGELFFGEGSRLTVL.

In this sample, this clonotype is medium-sized. V is TRBV24-1 and J is TRBJ2-3, with D unclear. Trimming stripped 0 bases from V and 4 bases from J, with 10 bases between. This CDR3 has 15 amino acids. The germline gives CDR1 KGHDR, CDR2 SFDVKD. The CDR3 DNA reads as TGTGCCACCAGTGATTTGGGCAGTTCCCCAGATACGCAGTATTTT. It translates to CATSDLGSSPDTQYF.

This clonotype has just a few counts. This chain links TRBV2 with TRBJ2-2; the match to TRBD2 covers 8 bases. The CDR3 has 16 amino acids. From germline, CDR1 is SNHLY and CDR2 FYNNEI. With 1 base clipped from V and 5 bases from J, the junction kept 6 bases outside the gene matches. CDR3 nucleotide sequence: TGTGCCAGCAGTGAAGAATGGACTAGCCCGACCGGGGAGCTGTTTTTT. Its protein is CASSEEWTSPTGELFF. Together with reference TRBV2 and TRBJ2-2, the CDR3 gives the full variable domain: EPEVTQTPSHQVTQMGQEVILRCVPISNHLYFYWYRQILGQKVEFLVSFYNNEISEKSEIFDDQFSVERPDGSNFTLKIRSTKLEDSAMYFCASSEEWTSPTGELFFGEGSRLTVL.

This clonotype was observed once. The junction shows a germline mismatch at one end, possibly a read error. The V call is TRBV25-1, the J call TRBJ2-5; D is ambiguous. This CDR3 has 13 amino acids. Per germline, CDR1 MGHDK and CDR2 SYGVNS. The CDR3 region is CASSLRSQETQCF. DNA for the CDR3: TGTGCCAGCAGCTTGCGGTCGCAAGAGACCCAGTGCTTC.